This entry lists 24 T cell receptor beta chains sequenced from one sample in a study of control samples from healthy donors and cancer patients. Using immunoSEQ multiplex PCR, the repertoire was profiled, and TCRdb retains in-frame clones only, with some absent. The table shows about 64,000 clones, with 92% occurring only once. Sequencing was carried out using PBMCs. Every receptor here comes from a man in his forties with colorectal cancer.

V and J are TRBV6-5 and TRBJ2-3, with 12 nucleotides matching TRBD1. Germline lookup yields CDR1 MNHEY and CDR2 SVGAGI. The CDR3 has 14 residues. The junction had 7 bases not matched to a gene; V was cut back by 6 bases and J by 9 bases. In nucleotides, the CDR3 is TGTGCCAGCAGCCGGGGACAGGGGGCCGAGACGCAGTATTTT. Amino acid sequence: CASSRGQGAETQYF.

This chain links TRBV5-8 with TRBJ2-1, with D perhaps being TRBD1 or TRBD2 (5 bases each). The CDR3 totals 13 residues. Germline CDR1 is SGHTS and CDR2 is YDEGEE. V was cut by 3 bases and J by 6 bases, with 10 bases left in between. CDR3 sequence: CASSYWDGNEQFF. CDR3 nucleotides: TGTGCCAGCAGCTATTGGGACGGCAATGAGCAGTTCTTC.

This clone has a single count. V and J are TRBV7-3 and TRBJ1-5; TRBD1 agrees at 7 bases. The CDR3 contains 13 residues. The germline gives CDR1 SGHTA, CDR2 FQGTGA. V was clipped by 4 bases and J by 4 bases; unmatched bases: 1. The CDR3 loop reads CASSSQGNQPQHF. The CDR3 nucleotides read TGTGCCAGCAGCTCACAGGGGAATCAGCCCCAGCATTTT.

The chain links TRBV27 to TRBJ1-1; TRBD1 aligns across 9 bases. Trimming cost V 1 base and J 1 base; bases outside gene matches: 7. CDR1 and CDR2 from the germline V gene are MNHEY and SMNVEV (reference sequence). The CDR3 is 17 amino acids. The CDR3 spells CASSLFSVGQGNTEAFF. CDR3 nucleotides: TGTGCCAGCAGTTTATTTTCGGTGGGACAGGGGAACACTGAAGCTTTCTTT.

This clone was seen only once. The CDR3 nucleotides read TGTGCCAGCAGTGAAAGGGGGACAGTTAGCAATCAGCCCCAGCATTTT. Its translation: CASSERGTVSNQPQHF. The rearrangement uses TRBV6-1 and TRBJ1-5; TRBD1 matches at 7 bases. The CDR3 totals 16 residues. Trimming cost V 2 bases and J 0 bases; bases outside gene matches: 4. Germline values: CDR1 MNHNS, CDR2 SASEGT.

The CDR3 here is CASSFSSRHLNTEAFF. In DNA, the CDR3 is TGTGCCAGCAGCTTTTCCTCTAGACATCTGAACACTGAAGCTTTCTTT. V gene TRBV6-2 or TRBV6-3 combines with J gene TRBJ1-1; D is undetermined. There are 16 residues in the CDR3. CDR1 is MNHEY, CDR2 SVGEGT, per germline. The ends were cut back, 6 bases at V and 0 bases at J, with 17 bases in the middle.

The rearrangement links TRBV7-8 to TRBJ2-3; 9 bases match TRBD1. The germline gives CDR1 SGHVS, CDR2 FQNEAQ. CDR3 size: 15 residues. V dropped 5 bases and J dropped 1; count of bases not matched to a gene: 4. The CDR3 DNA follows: TGTGCCAGCAGCAAGGGACAGGGCGGCACAGATACGCAGTATTTT. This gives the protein CASSKGQGGTDTQYF.

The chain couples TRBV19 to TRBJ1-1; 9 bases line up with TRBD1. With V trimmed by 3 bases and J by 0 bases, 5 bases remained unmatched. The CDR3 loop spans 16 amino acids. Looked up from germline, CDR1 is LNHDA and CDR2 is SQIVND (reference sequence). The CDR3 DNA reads TGTGCCAGTAGTATGGGGACAGGGAGTATGAACACTGAAGCTTTCTTT. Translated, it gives CASSMGTGSMNTEAFF.

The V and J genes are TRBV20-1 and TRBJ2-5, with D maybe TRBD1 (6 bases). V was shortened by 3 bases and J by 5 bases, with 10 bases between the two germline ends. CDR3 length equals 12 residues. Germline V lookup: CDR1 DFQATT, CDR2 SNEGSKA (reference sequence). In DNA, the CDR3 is TGCAGTGCTAGTTACAGGGTGGAGACCCAGTACTTC. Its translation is CSASYRVETQYF.

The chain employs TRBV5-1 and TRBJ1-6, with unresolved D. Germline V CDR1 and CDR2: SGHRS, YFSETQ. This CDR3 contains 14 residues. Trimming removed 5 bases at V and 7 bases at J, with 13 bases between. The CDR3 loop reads CASSPLQKNSPLHF. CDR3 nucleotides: TGCGCCAGCAGTCCCCTACAGAAAAATTCACCCCTCCACTTT. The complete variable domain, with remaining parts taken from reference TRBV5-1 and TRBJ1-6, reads KAGVTQTPRYLIKTRGQQVTLSCSPISGHRSVSWYQQTPGQGLQFLFEYFSETQRNKGNFPGRFSGRQFSNSRSEMNVSTLELGDSALYLCASSPLQKNSPLHFGNGTRLTVT.

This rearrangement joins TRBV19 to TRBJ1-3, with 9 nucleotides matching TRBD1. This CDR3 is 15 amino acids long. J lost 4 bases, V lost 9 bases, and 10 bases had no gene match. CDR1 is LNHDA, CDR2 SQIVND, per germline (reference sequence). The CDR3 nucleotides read TGTGCCAGCCGACGTCCCGGGACAGGGGGAAACACCATATATTTT. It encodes CASRRPGTGGNTIYF.

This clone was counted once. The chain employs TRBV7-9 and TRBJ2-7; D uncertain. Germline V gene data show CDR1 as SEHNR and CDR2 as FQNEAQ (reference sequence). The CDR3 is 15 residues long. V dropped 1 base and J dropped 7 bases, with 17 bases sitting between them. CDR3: CASSLGGAQSREQYF. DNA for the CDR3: TGTGCCAGCAGCTTAGGAGGAGCCCAGTCTAGGGAGCAGTACTTC.

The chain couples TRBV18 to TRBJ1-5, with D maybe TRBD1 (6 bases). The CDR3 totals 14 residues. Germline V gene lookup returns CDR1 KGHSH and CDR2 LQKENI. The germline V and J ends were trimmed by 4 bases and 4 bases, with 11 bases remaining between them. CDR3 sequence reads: CASSQGQINQPQHF. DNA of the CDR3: TGTGCCAGCTCACAAGGACAGATAAATCAGCCCCAGCATTTT.

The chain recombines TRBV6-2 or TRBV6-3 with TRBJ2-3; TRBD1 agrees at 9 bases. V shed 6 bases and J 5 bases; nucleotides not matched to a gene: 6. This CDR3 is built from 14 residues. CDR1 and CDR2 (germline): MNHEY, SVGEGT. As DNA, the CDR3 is TGTGCCAGCAGGTACAGGGGGCTCGAAGATACGCAGTATTTT. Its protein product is CASRYRGLEDTQYF.

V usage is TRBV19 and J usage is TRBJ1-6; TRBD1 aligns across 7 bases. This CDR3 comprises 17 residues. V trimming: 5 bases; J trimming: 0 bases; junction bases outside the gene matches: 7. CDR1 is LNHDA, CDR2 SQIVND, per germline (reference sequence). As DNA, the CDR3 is TGTGCCAGTAGTCCCGCTCCAGGGGGCTCCTATAATTCACCCCTCCACTTT. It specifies CASSPAPGGSYNSPLHF.

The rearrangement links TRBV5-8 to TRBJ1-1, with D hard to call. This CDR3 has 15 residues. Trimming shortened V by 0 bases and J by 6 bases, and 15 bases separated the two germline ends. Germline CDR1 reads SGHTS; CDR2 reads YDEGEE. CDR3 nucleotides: TGTGCCAGCAGCTTGGCTGTCGCAGGTATGGCTGAAGCTTTCTTT. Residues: CASSLAVAGMAEAFF.

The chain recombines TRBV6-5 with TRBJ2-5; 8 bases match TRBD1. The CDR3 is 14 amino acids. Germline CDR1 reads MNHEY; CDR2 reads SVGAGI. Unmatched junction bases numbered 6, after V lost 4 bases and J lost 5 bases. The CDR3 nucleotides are TGTGCCAGCAGTTTTCAGGGGGCATGGGAGACCCAGTACTTC. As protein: CASSFQGAWETQYF.

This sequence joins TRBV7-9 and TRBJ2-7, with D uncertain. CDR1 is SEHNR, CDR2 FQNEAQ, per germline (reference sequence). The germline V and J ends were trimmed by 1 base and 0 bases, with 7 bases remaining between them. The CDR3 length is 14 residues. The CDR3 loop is CASSLGVSSYEQYF. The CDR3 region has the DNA TGTGCCAGCAGCTTAGGGGTTAGCTCCTACGAGCAGTACTTC. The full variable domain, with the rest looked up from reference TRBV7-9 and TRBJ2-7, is DTGVSQNPRHKITKRGQNVTFRCDPISEHNRLYWYRQTLGQGPEFLTYFQNEAQLEKSRLLSDRFSAERPKGSFSTLEIQRTEQGDSAMYLCASSLGVSSYEQYFGPGTRLTVT.

The CDR3 protein is CASSSGTGWNNEQFF. In nucleotides, the CDR3 is TGTGCCAGCAGCTCCGGGACAGGGTGGAACAATGAGCAGTTCTTC. The chain joins TRBV7-3 to TRBJ2-1; 9 bases are a match to TRBD1. Germline-derived CDR1 and CDR2 are SGHTA and FQGTGA. The CDR3 is 15 residues long. Losses at the gene ends were 4 bases for V and 5 bases for J; bases not matched to a gene: 6.

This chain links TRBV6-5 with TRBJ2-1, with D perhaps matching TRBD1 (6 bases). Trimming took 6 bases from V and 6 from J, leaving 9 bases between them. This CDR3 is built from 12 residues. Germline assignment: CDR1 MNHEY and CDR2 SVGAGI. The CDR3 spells CASSRGGNEQFF. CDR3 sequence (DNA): TGTGCCAGCAGCAGGGGTGGCAATGAGCAGTTCTTC.

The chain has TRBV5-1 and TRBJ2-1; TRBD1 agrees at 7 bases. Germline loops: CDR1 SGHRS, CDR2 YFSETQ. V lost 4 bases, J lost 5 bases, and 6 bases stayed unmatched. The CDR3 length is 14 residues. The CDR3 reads CASSPGTANNEQFF. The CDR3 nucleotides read TGCGCCAGCAGCCCAGGGACAGCAAACAATGAGCAGTTCTTC.

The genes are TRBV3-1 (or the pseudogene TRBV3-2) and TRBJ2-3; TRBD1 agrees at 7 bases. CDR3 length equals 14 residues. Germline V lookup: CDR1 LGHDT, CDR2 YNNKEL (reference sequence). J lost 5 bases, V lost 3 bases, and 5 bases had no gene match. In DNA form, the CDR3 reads TGTGCCAGCAGCCATAGACAGGGTGAAGATACGCAGTATTTT. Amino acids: CASSHRQGEDTQYF.

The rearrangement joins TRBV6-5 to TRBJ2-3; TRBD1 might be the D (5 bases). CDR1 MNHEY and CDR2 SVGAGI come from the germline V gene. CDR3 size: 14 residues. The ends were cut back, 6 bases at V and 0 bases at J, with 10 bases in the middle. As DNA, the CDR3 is TGTGCCAGCAGGGCGACAGTTAGCACAGATACGCAGTATTTT. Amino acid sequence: CASRATVSTDTQYF.

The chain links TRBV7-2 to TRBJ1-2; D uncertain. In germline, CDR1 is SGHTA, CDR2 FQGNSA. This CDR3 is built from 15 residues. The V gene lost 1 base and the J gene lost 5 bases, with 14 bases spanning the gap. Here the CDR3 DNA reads TGTGCCAGCAGCTTAGACCCAACCCGGCCATATGGCTACACCTTC. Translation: CASSLDPTRPYGYTF.